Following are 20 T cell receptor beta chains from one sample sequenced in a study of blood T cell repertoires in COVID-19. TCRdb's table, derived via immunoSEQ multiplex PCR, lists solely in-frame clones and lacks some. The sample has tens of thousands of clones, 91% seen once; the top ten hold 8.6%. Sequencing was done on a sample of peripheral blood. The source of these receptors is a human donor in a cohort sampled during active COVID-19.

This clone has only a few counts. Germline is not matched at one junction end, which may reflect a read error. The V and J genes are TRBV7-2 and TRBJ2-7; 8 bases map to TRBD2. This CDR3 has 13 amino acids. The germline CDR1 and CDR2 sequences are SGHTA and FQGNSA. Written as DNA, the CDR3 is TGTGCCAGCAGCTTGGCGGGGGGCTACGGGCAGTACTTC. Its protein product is CASSLAGGYGQYF.

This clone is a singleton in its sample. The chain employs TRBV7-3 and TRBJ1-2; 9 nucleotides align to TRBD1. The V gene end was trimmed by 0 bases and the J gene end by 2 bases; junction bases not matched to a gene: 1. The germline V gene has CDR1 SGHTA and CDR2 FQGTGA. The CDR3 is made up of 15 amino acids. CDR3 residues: CASSLTGTGNYGYTF. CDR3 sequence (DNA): TGTGCCAGCAGCTTAACCGGGACAGGGAACTATGGCTACACCTTC. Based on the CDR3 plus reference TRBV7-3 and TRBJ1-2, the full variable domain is GAGVSQTPSNKVTEKGKYVELRCDPISGHTALYWYRQSLGQGPEFLIYFQGTGAADDSGLPNDRFFAVRPEGSVSTLKIQRTERGDSAVYLCASSLTGTGNYGYTFGSGTRLTVV.

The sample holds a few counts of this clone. The CDR3, as DNA: TGTGCCAGTTCGGTGGCGGGGAATTCACCCCTCCACTTT. This gives the protein CASSVAGNSPLHF. J is TRBJ1-6 and V is TRBV19; D gene unclear. CDR3 size: 13 residues. CDR1 is LNHDA, CDR2 SQIVND, per germline (reference sequence). V was clipped by 8 bases and J by 7 bases, with 12 bases between them.

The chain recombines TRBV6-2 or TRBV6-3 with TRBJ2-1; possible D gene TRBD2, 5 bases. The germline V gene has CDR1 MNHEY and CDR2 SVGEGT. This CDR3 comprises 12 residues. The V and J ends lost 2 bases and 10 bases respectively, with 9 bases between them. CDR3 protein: CASSYIGGEQFF. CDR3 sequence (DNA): TGTGCCAGCAGTTACATAGGCGGGGAGCAGTTCTTC.

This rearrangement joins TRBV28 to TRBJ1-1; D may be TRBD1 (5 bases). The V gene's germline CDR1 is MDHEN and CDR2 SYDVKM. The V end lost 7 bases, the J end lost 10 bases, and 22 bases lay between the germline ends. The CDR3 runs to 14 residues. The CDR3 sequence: CASTPLGRFGGAFF. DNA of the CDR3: TGTGCCAGCACCCCCCTGGGACGGTTCGGGGGAGCTTTCTTT. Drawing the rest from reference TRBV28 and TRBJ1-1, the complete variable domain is DVKVTQSSRYLVKRTGEKVFLECVQDMDHENMFWYRQDPGLGLRLIYFSYDVKMKEKGDIPEGYSVSREKKERFSLILESASTNQTSMYLCASTPLGRFGGAFFGQGTRLTVV.

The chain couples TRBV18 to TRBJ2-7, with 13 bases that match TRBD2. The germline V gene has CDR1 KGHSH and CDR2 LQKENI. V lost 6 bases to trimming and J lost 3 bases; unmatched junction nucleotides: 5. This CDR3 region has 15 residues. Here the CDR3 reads CASSPGLAGVYEQYF. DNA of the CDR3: TGTGCCAGCTCCCCTGGACTAGCGGGAGTCTACGAGCAGTACTTC. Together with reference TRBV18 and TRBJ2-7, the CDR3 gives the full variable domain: NAGVMQNPRHLVRRRGQEARLRCSPMKGHSHVYWYRQLPEEGLKFMVYLQKENIIDESGMPKERFSAEFPKEGPSILRIQQVVRGDSAAYFCASSPGLAGVYEQYFGPGTRLTVT.

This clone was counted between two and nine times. DNA of the CDR3: TGCGCCAGCAGCCAAGATCGACAGGGGACGGTGAACACCATATATTTT. Its translation is CASSQDRQGTVNTIYF. V is TRBV4-3 and J is TRBJ1-3; 8 positions agree with TRBD1. This CDR3 comprises 16 residues. Per the germline V gene, CDR1 is LGHNA and CDR2 is YSLEER. The V segment lost 0 bases and the J segment 7 bases; nucleotides outside the gene matches: 8.

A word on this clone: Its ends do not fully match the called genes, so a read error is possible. The DNA for the CDR3 is TGTGCTAGCAGCTTAGGGGAGGGGAACACCGGGGAGCTGTTTTTT. It yields the protein CASSLGEGNTGELFF. The chain uses TRBV7-7 and TRBJ2-2; TRBD2 aligns across 7 bases. Germline V lookup: CDR1 SSHAT, CDR2 FNYEAQ (reference sequence). The CDR3 has 15 amino acids.

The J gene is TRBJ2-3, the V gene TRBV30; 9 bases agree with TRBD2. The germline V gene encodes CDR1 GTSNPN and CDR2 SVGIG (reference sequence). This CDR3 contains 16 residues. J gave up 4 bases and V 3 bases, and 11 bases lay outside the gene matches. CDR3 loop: CAWRVGAGGRADTQYF. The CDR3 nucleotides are TGTGCCTGGAGGGTCGGAGCGGGAGGCAGGGCAGATACGCAGTATTTT.

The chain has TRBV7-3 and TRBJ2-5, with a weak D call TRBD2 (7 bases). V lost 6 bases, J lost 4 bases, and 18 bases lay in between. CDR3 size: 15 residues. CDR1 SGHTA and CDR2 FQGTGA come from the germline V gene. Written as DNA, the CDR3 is TGTGCCAGCAGTTACATAGGGGGGGCAGGAGAGACCCAGTACTTC. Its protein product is CASSYIGGAGETQYF.

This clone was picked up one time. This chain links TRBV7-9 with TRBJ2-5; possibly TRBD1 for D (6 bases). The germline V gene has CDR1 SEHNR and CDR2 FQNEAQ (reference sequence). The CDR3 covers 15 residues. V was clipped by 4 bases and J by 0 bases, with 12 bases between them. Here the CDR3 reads CASSYFRGNQETQYF. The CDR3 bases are TGTGCCAGCAGCTATTTCAGGGGTAACCAAGAGACCCAGTACTTC.

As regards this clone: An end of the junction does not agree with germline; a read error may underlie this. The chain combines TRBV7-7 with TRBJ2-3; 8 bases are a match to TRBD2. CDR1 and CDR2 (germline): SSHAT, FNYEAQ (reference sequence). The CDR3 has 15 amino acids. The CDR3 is CASSQTGGAADTQYF. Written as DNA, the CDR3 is TGTGCTAGCAGCCAAACGGGGGGGGCGGCAGATACGCAGTATTTT.

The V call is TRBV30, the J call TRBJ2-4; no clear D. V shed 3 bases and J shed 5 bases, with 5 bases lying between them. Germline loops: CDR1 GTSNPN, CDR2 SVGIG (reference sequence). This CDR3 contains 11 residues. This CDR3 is CAWSRENIQYF. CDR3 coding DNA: TGTGCCTGGAGCCGCGAAAACATTCAGTACTTC.

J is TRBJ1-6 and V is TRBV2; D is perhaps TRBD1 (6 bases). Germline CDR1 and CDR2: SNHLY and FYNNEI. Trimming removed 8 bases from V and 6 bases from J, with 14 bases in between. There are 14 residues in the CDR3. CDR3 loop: CASGAAGVNSPLHF. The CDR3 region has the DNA TGTGCCAGCGGAGCGGCAGGGGTTAATTCACCCCTCCACTTT.

In nucleotides, the CDR3 is TGTGCCAGCAGCCCCCACCTCATCACCGGGACACTCAACGAGCAGTACTTC. Translating gives CASSPHLITGTLNEQYF. The chain joins TRBV7-9 to TRBJ2-7; tentatively, D is TRBD1 (6 bases). The CDR3 totals 17 residues. From germline, CDR1 is SEHNR and CDR2 FQNEAQ (reference sequence). V lost 5 bases and J 5 bases, leaving 25 bases between the germline ends.

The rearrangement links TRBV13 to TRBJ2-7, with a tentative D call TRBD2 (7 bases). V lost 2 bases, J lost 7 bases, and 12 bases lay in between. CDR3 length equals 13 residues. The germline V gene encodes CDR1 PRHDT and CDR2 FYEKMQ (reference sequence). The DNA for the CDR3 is TGTGCCAGCAGCTTAAGGGGGGGCGAAGAGCAGTACTTC. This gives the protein CASSLRGGEEQYF.

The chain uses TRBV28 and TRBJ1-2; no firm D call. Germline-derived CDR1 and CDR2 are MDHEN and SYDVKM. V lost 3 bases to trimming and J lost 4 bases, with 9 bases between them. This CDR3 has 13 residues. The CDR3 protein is CASSFYRSYGYTF. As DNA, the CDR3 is TGTGCCAGCAGTTTTTACAGAAGCTATGGCTACACCTTC.

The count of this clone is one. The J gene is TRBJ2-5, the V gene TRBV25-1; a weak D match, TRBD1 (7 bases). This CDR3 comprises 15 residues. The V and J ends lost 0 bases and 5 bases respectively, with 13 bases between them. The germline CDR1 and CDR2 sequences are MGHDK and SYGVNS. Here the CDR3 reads CASSEYAGGRETQYF. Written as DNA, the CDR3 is TGTGCCAGCAGTGAATATGCAGGGGGGAGGGAGACCCAGTACTTC.

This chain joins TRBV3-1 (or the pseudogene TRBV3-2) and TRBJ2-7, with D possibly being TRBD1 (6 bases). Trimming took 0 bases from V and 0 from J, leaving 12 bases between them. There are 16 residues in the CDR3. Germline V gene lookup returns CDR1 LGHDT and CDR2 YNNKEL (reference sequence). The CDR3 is CASSQDGTPLSYEQYF. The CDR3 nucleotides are TGTGCCAGCAGCCAAGACGGGACACCTCTCTCCTACGAGCAGTACTTC.

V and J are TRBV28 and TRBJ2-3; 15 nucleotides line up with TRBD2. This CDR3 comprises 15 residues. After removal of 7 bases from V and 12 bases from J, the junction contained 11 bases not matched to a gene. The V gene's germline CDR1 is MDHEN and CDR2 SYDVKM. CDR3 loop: CASTPPGTSGGNQYF. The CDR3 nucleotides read TGTGCCAGCACCCCCCCCGGGACTAGCGGGGGGAACCAGTATTTT.